This TCR beta chain is drawn from a study of identifying expanded T cells in peripheral blood. The data were produced by immunoSEQ multiplex PCR, yet TCRdb's version contains in-frame clones alone and is incomplete. The sample carries about 130,000 clones, less than 90% recorded once. On this clone: What it binds is unknown.

Per germline, CDR1 MDHEN and CDR2 SYDVKM. Trimming stripped 6 bases from V and 10 bases from J, with 15 bases between. CDR3 length: 12 amino acids. Broader study findings: Differentially abundant clones: 0.95 to 1.5 between replicates, 15 to 17 at 2 to 3 weeks, approximately 18 at four. Approximately 2-week clone count variance significantly increased as total template count grew.

Healthy donors had no documented immune events, such as infections, while sampled. The specimen was blood. The rearrangement joins TRBV28 to TRBJ1-1; D is possibly TRBD1 (6 bases). The TCR originated in a person aged 18 to 69 in good health. The CDR3 region is CASRPRQVRAFF. The DNA of the CDR3 is TGTGCCAGCAGGCCTAGACAGGTTAGAGCTTTCTTT.